This passage covers 10 T cell receptor beta chains from one sample sequenced in a study of blood T cell repertoires in COVID-19. Produced via immunoSEQ multiplex PCR; TCRdb's table is partial and in-frame only. This table holds around 430,000 clones, approximately 90% found once. Sequencing input: PBMCs or T cells enriched from blood (not recorded which). The receptor source for this set is a woman between 50 and 59 years old who had recovered from COVID-19.

This clone was counted a few times. The CDR3 sequence is CASSVDPGGMDGYTF. In DNA, the CDR3 is TGTGCCAGCAGCGTAGATCCAGGGGGCATGGATGGCTACACCTTC. The chain employs TRBV9 and TRBJ1-2; TRBD1 matches 8 bases. Germline trimming cut 0 bases from V and 6 bases from J; bases unmatched to any gene: 7. Germline V gene data show CDR1 as SGDLS and CDR2 as YYNGEE. CDR3 length: 15 amino acids.

The chain combines TRBV5-1 with TRBJ2-7; weak D call: TRBD1 (8 bases). The CDR3 runs 17 residues. V lost 2 bases, J lost 0 bases, and 18 bases lay in between. Germline assignment: CDR1 SGHRS and CDR2 YFSETQ. CDR3 bases: TGCGCCAGCAGCTTACAAATCGGGGGGACAGGCTCCTACGAGCAGTACTTC. Residues: CASSLQIGGTGSYEQYF.

The rearrangement links TRBV9 to TRBJ1-1; tentative D call: TRBD1 (5 bases). Between the trimmed V and J ends, which lost 0 bases and 4 bases, there was a span of 10 bases. CDR3 length: 14 residues. In germline, CDR1 is SGDLS, CDR2 YYNGEE. For the CDR3, the DNA is TGTGCCAGCAGCGTAGACCCTAGGGGCACTGAAGCTTTCTTT. Residues: CASSVDPRGTEAFF.

This clone was detected a few times. V is TRBV5-3 and J is TRBJ1-1; a possible D gene is TRBD1 (6 bases). TRBV5-3 falls under the ORF class, with uncertain function. V was shortened by 4 bases and J by 8 bases, with 9 bases between the two germline ends. This CDR3 has 11 amino acids. The CDR3 DNA sequence: TGTGCCAGAAGCGCGGACAGCGAAGCTTTCTTT. This translates into CARSADSEAFF.

The chain is built from TRBV29-1 and TRBJ1-4; unclear D gene. The CDR3 runs 13 residues. Trimming left V 6 bases short and J 7 bases short, with 15 bases between. CDR1 and CDR2 from the germline V gene are SQVTM and ANQGSEA. As DNA, the CDR3 is TGCAGCGTCGGGGTCCCGCCGGGTGAAAAACTGTTTTTT. This encodes CSVGVPPGEKLFF.

V gene TRBV7-3 combines with J gene TRBJ2-5; 7 bases align to TRBD2. The CDR3 loop spans 14 amino acids. The ends lost 5 bases at V and 3 bases at J; junction bases unmatched: 6. CDR1 SGHTA and CDR2 FQGTGA come from the germline V gene. DNA for the CDR3: TGTGCCAGCAGCGTGGGACTAAATGAAGAGACCCAGTACTTC. This translates into CASSVGLNEETQYF. The complete variable domain, with remaining parts taken from reference TRBV7-3 and TRBJ2-5, reads GAGVSQTPSNKVTEKGKYVELRCDPISGHTALYWYRQSLGQGPEFLIYFQGTGAADDSGLPNDRFFAVRPEGSVSTLKIQRTERGDSAVYLCASSVGLNEETQYFGPGTRLLVL.

This clone was observed a few times. The chain carries TRBV28 and TRBJ1-2; the D gene is possibly TRBD1 (5 bases). The CDR3 contains 13 residues. Looked up from germline, CDR1 is MDHEN and CDR2 is SYDVKM. Trimming left V 6 bases short and J 2 bases short, with 10 bases between. The CDR3 DNA follows: TGTGCCAGCAGGCCCAGGGCAAACTATGGCTACACCTTC. Protein: CASRPRANYGYTF.

The rearrangement links TRBV7-9 to TRBJ1-5; tentative D call: TRBD1 (6 bases). In germline, CDR1 is SEHNR, CDR2 FQNEAQ (reference sequence). Deletions cut 5 bases from V and 1 base from J, with 18 bases between. The CDR3 loop spans 17 amino acids. The CDR3 sequence: CASSASLEDRSNQPQHF. In nucleotides, the CDR3 is TGTGCCAGCAGCGCTTCCCTCGAAGACAGGAGCAATCAGCCCCAGCATTTT.

The chain employs TRBV7-6 and TRBJ1-3, with a tentative D call TRBD1 (5 bases). Trimming stripped 0 bases from V and 7 bases from J, with 16 bases between. The CDR3 runs 16 residues. Germline loops: CDR1 SGHVS, CDR2 FNYEAQ. The CDR3 here is CASSLAGHLVSNTIYF. DNA of the CDR3: TGTGCCAGCAGCTTAGCAGGACACCTCGTATCGAACACCATATATTTT.

This sequence joins TRBV2 and TRBJ1-1; D is uncertain. The V gene lost 3 bases and the J gene lost 2 bases, with 16 bases spanning the gap. The germline CDR1 and CDR2 sequences are SNHLY and FYNNEI. The CDR3 consists of 16 residues. The CDR3 nucleotides are TGTGCCAGCAGTGACCCCTCTCTCCTAGTAAACACTGAAGCTTTCTTT. Its protein product is CASSDPSLLVNTEAFF.